This T cell receptor (beta chain) was retrieved from a study of blood T cell repertoires in COVID-19. The authors' processing: Amplification of reference gene primers provided the estimated nucleated cell counts. The protocol was immunoSEQ multiplex PCR, while the TCRdb copy is restricted to in-frame clones and leaves out a portion. V and J calls and clone size follow that table, whereas D and trimming were derived from the DNA. This sample has about 250,000 clones, with around 82% found just once. V lost 6 bases and J 5 bases, leaving 20 bases between the germline ends. The CDR3 length is 15 residues. In germline, CDR1 is LGHDT, CDR2 YNNKEL (reference sequence).

This TCR came from a man aged 50-59 years with active or convalescent COVID-19. This rearrangement joins TRBV3-1 (or the pseudogene TRBV3-2) to TRBJ2-7; D gene uncertain. Sequenced: peripheral blood. The CDR3, as DNA: TGTGCCAGCAGTCCACTTCGGAACAGTATCCACGAGCAGTACTTC. Protein sequence: CASSPLRNSIHEQYF.